In its sample, the clone carrying this T cell receptor (beta chain) was seen many times. 5'RACE with 10-nucleotide random UMIs produced the cDNA. TCRdb recomputed calls from the 5' RACE reads with MiXCR, one row per CDR3 protein. The sample carries under 40,000 distinct CDR3 sequences, approximately 13% recorded once. The sample comes from a study of neurological immune-mediated disorders. Trimming took off 6 bases at V and 1 base at J, with 21 bases between the two ends. The CDR3 runs 17 residues. Germline-derived CDR1 and CDR2 are KGHSH and LQKENI. The time point here: longitudinal time-point 2. The study drew its healthy controls from blood bank volunteers in Maryland, USA.

The rearrangement joins TRBV18 to TRBJ1-1; perhaps TRBD1 as D (6 bases). The sample was PBMCs. This receptor was obtained from a woman in her thirties or forties in good health. In nucleotides, the CDR3 is TGTGCCAGCTCCCACGCCCTAGGGGGGGAAAAGAACACTGAAGCTTTCTTT. This sequence encodes CASSHALGGEKNTEAFF.